The 7 T cell receptor beta chains presented below share a single source sample, sequenced in a study of response to subunit inactivated influenza vaccine. MiXCR was run by TCRdb on the RT-PCR reads, yielding one entry per CDR3 protein. This table has 800,000 to 1,000,000 distinct CDR3 sequences, 21% appearing once. The sequencing used PBMCs from blood, collected around 5 days after vaccination. The receptors here all came from a man in his forties or fifties who received an inactivated influenza vaccine.

This clonotype was seen a few times. V usage is TRBV6-2 or TRBV6-3 and J usage is TRBJ1-1; D is unclear. V dropped 8 bases and J dropped 1 base, with 8 bases sitting between them. The CDR3 loop spans 12 amino acids. Germline assignment: CDR1 MNHEY and CDR2 SVGEGT. CDR3 residues: CASRPPNTEAFF. CDR3 sequence (DNA): TGTGCCAGCCGTCCTCCGAACACTGAAGCTTTCTTT.

This clonotype was counted ten times or more. The chain has TRBV11-2 and TRBJ1-3; D is perhaps TRBD1 (5 bases). Germline V CDR1 and CDR2: SGHAT, FQNNGV. The length of the CDR3 is 16 residues. V was clipped by 1 base and J by 2 bases, with 12 bases between them. The CDR3, as DNA: TGTGCCAGCAGCTTAGTGGGCAGGGCGCCTGGAAACACCATATATTTT. Protein sequence: CASSLVGRAPGNTIYF.

This clonotype showed up many times. The rearrangement links TRBV20-1 to TRBJ2-1, with 8 positions matching TRBD2. V lost 0 bases, J lost 4 bases, and 5 bases stayed unmatched. Germline V lookup: CDR1 DFQATT, CDR2 SNEGSKA (reference sequence). CDR3 length: 15 residues. DNA for the CDR3: TGCAGTGCTAGAGAGGGTCGGGGGGGTTACAATGAGCAGTTCTTC. Its protein is CSAREGRGGYNEQFF.

This clonotype has only a few counts. This chain joins TRBV6-5 and TRBJ2-7, with D possibly being TRBD2 (6 bases). The germline CDR1 and CDR2 sequences are MNHEY and SVGAGI. This CDR3 contains 11 residues. V was cut by 5 bases and J by 11 bases, with 13 bases left in between. The DNA for the CDR3 is TGTGCCAGCAGTCACGGGACGGGGGAGTACTTC. Translation: CASSHGTGEYF.

This clonotype was recorded a few times. The chain employs TRBV5-5 and TRBJ1-6; 10 bases are shared with TRBD1. Germline CDR1 reads SGHKS; CDR2 reads YYEKEE (reference sequence). V trimming: 3 bases; J trimming: 7 bases; junction bases outside the gene matches: 4. The CDR3 is 15 amino acids. The CDR3 sequence: CASSWGDRGNSPLHF. For the CDR3, the DNA is TGTGCCAGCAGCTGGGGGGACAGGGGAAATTCACCCCTCCACTTT.

This clonotype was picked up a small number of times. This rearrangement joins TRBV10-3 to TRBJ2-7; 8 bases map to TRBD1. The CDR3 spans 14 residues. In germline, CDR1 is ENHRY, CDR2 SYGVKD. The J segment lost 5 bases and the V segment lost 6 bases, leaving 9 bases of the junction unmatched. Here the CDR3 reads CAISPMTGVNEQYF. The CDR3 nucleotides read TGTGCCATCAGCCCTATGACAGGGGTGAACGAGCAGTACTTC.

There are a few counts of this clonotype. V is TRBV20-1 and J is TRBJ1-1; perhaps TRBD1 as D (5 bases). The CDR3 covers 13 residues. The germline CDR1 and CDR2 sequences are DFQATT and SNEGSKA (reference sequence). V was cut by 3 bases and J by 7 bases, with 15 bases left in between. DNA for the CDR3: TGCAGTGCTAGGCGGGGACGGCAGGATGAAGCTTTCTTT. Translating it yields CSARRGRQDEAFF.